One sample yielded the 9 T cell receptor beta chains listed below, sequenced in a study of vaccination effects on CD4 cells after COVID-19. Viral peptide pools were used in the ViraFEST assay to expand antigen-specific CD4+ T cells, and sequencing came afterward. The culture ran for 9 to 11 days, and then CD4+ T cells were isolated. Nucleocapsid antibodies were negative in the vaccine recipients, who had never had SARS-CoV-2 infection. Profiling relied on immunoSEQ multiplex PCR, and the TCRdb table lists in-frame clones only, not all of them. The sample includes about 24,000 clones, over 60% of them seen just once. The antigens for these receptors are not known. The sequencing used CD4+ T cells from PBMCs cultured with HCoV-NL63 spike peptides, collected before COVID-19 vaccination. These receptors were taken from a human donor who received a COVID-19 vaccine.

V gene TRBV7-2 combines with J gene TRBJ1-4, with unresolved D. From germline, CDR1 is SGHTA and CDR2 FQGNSA. Deletions cut 1 base from V and 7 bases from J, with 16 bases between. The CDR3 length is 16 residues. This chain's CDR3 is CASSLVQTPWGEKLFF. Here the CDR3 DNA reads TGTGCCAGCAGCTTAGTCCAGACCCCTTGGGGTGAAAAACTGTTTTTT.

The chain carries TRBV6-5 and TRBJ2-1; no firm D call. This CDR3 has 15 amino acids. Germline V gene lookup returns CDR1 MNHEY and CDR2 SVGAGI. Trimming pared 6 bases from V and 0 bases from J, leaving 12 bases between. CDR3: CASRATSNSYNEQFF. CDR3 sequence (DNA): TGTGCCAGCAGGGCCACATCGAACTCCTACAATGAGCAGTTCTTC.

V usage is TRBV10-3 and J usage is TRBJ1-1; D unclear. Trimming pared 2 bases from V and 6 bases from J, leaving 13 bases between. This CDR3 spans 14 amino acids. The germline V gene encodes CDR1 ENHRY and CDR2 SYGVKD. CDR3 in DNA: TGTGCCATCAGTGAGGGCCCGGGAAGATCTGAAGCTTTCTTT. As protein: CAISEGPGRSEAFF.

V and J are TRBV6-5 and TRBJ2-7; D remains ambiguous. Trimming left V 6 bases short and J 4 bases short, with 7 bases between. The CDR3 is 11 amino acids. The germline V gene has CDR1 MNHEY and CDR2 SVGAGI. The CDR3 spells CASSQRYEQYF. CDR3 DNA: TGTGCCAGCAGCCAACGTTACGAGCAGTACTTC.

Here the CDR3 reads CASSPGGGTGGPSQYF. The CDR3 DNA reads as TGTGCCAGCAGCCCTGGGGGAGGGACAGGGGGTCCCAGTCAGTACTTC. The chain links TRBV5-4 to TRBJ2-5; 11 bases line up with TRBD1. After removal of 4 bases from V and 11 bases from J, the junction contained 16 bases not matched to a gene. The CDR3 is 16 residues long. Germline CDR1 reads SGHNT; CDR2 reads YYREEE (reference sequence).

The V call is TRBV5-1, the J call TRBJ2-5, with D possibly matching TRBD1 (6 bases). V was pared by 4 bases and J by 1 base, with 14 bases between. The CDR3 totals 15 residues. The germline gives CDR1 SGHRS, CDR2 YFSETQ. In DNA, the CDR3 is TGCGCCAGCAGCCTACGAGGACAGTTCCAAGAGACCCAGTACTTC. Its translation is CASSLRGQFQETQYF.

The chain recombines TRBV3-1 (or the pseudogene TRBV3-2) with TRBJ1-5; TRBD1 might be the D (6 bases). The length of the CDR3 is 14 residues. CDR1 is LGHDT and CDR2 is YNNKEL in the germline V gene (reference sequence). V lost 3 bases, J lost 4 bases, and 10 bases lay in between. The CDR3 loop reads CASSHLQGNQPQHF. The CDR3 nucleotides read TGTGCCAGCAGCCATCTACAGGGAAATCAGCCCCAGCATTTT.

This clone was seen a few times. V usage is TRBV3-1 (or the pseudogene TRBV3-2) and J usage is TRBJ1-2; D gene ambiguous. The V gene's germline CDR1 is LGHDT and CDR2 YNNKEL (reference sequence). This CDR3 is 11 amino acids long. V was shortened by 3 bases and J by 7 bases, with 6 bases between the two germline ends. The CDR3 nucleotides read TGTGCCAGCAGCCAGTACATTGGCTACACCTTC. Protein: CASSQYIGYTF.

V gene TRBV18 combines with J gene TRBJ1-3, with D unclear. This CDR3 spans 16 amino acids. The germline gives CDR1 KGHSH, CDR2 LQKENI. Trimming removed 5 bases from V and 0 bases from J, with 14 bases in between. This chain's CDR3 is CASSSQTSISGNTIYF. CDR3 nucleotides: TGTGCCAGCTCAAGCCAGACGTCAATCTCTGGAAACACCATATATTTT.